This T cell receptor beta chain was sequenced during a study of follicular helper T cells after annual influenza vaccination. Study-wide points: Day 7 ICOS+CD38+ clones were most often found later in ICOS-CD38- cTfh cells.

Sequencing of TCRB used Survey level resolution. Generated by immunoSEQ multiplex PCR, the TCRdb table keeps only in-frame clones and is missing some. The sample contains 9,000 to 13,000 clones, 70% to 80% of which appear only once. As regards this clone: The antigen remains undetermined.

Donors were community-dwelling with no influenza vaccine in the prior 6 months. In germline, CDR1 is SNHLY, CDR2 FYNNEI. Trimming cost V 7 bases and J 5 bases, with 17 bases left between them. The CDR3 is 14 residues long. This chain connects TRBV2 to TRBJ2-5, with D tentatively TRBD2 (7 bases). This sequence was found in an adult who received the influenza vaccine. The specimen was CXCR5- memory CD4+ T cells sorted from blood, collected 6 weeks after influenza vaccination. The CDR3 spells CASTKGGGPETQYF. CDR3 in DNA: TGTGCCAGCACAAAAGGGGGGGGGCCGGAGACCCAGTACTTC.